The clone carrying this T cell receptor (beta chain) was counted at least ten times. The antigen is undetermined. The sample belongs to a study of response to subunit inactivated influenza vaccine. Germline lookup yields CDR1 KGHSH and CDR2 LQKENI. V was trimmed by 0 bases and J by 3 bases, leaving 10 bases between them. The CDR3 runs to 15 residues. Study-wide results and caveats: The authors put forward the suggestion that each seasonal influenza vaccination may bring in only a limited number of new T cells.

TCRdb re-analysed the RT-PCR reads in MiXCR, keeping a single row per CDR3 protein. The sample holds a few hundred thousand distinct CDR3 sequences, approximately 7.2% seen once. Sequenced material: PBMCs from blood, taken less than 30 months after vaccination. The chain combines TRBV18 with TRBJ2-3; no clear D gene. The clonotype was recovered from a man aged 45 to 70 who received an inactivated influenza vaccine. The CDR3 sequence: CASSPPSVGTDTQYF. The CDR3 DNA sequence: TGTGCCAGCTCACCACCCAGCGTTGGGACAGATACGCAGTATTTT.